The 31 T cell receptor beta chains in this list originate from one sample, sequenced in a study of T cell repertoires in cytomegalovirus infection. TCRdb analysed the reads with MiXCR anew, one entry per CDR3 protein. The profile covers roughly 200,000 distinct CDR3 sequences, with about 18% appearing a single time and under 30% taken by the ten largest. The sequenced material came from CD8+ T cells from PBMCs. These receptors all come from a human donor in good health (CMV status not recorded). Some clones in this sample may be carry-over from other donors' samples.

A few counts support this clonotype. The chain carries TRBV7-3 and TRBJ2-3; maybe TRBD2 (5 bases). V was shortened by 0 bases and J by 8 bases, with 9 bases between the two germline ends. CDR3 size: 13 residues. From germline, CDR1 is SGHTA and CDR2 FQGTGA. Written as DNA, the CDR3 is TGTGCCAGCAGCTTAACCCTGAGCGGTACGCAGTATTTT. It specifies CASSLTLSGTQYF. The complete variable domain, with remaining parts taken from reference TRBV7-3 and TRBJ2-3, reads GAGVSQTPSNKVTEKGKYVELRCDPISGHTALYWYRQSLGQGPEFLIYFQGTGAADDSGLPNDRFFAVRPEGSVSTLKIQRTERGDSAVYLCASSLTLSGTQYFGPGTRLTVL.

Concerning this clonotype itself: The CDR3 end shows no conserved phenylalanine or tryptophan, and so a read error is likely. It is unclear where the CDR3 begins or ends on the DNA, so no DNA is shown, and the CDR3 is as TCRdb lists it. The J gene is TRBJ2-1, the V gene TRBV12-3 or TRBV12-4; TRBD1 was called by the table and not checked on the DNA. From its first to its last residue, the CDR3 has 12 amino acids. The CDR3 here is CASSLGTALERL.

This clonotype turned up a few times. This chain links TRBV7-2 with TRBJ2-5, with a weak D call TRBD2 (6 bases). Trimming took off 5 bases at V and 5 bases at J, with 15 bases between the two ends. CDR3 length: 14 residues. CDR1 and CDR2 (germline): SGHTA, FQGNSA. Here the CDR3 reads CASSHGGWGETQYF. The CDR3 region has the DNA TGTGCCAGCAGCCACGGAGGGTGGGGGGAGACCCAGTACTTC.

The chain carries TRBV14 and TRBJ2-5, with D perhaps given as TRBD1 or TRBD2 (5 bases each). This CDR3 spans 14 amino acids. Germline V gene data show CDR1 as SGHDN and CDR2 as FVKESK. The V end lost 0 bases, the J end lost 2 bases, and 7 bases lay between the germline ends. The CDR3 sequence is CASSQDWGQETQYF. The CDR3 bases are TGTGCCAGCAGCCAAGATTGGGGGCAAGAGACCCAGTACTTC.

This clonotype was detected only a few times. The V gene is TRBV12-3 or TRBV12-4, the J gene TRBJ2-7; 7 bases map to TRBD2. The V and J ends lost 7 bases and 3 bases, in that order; junction bases with no gene match: 12. CDR3 length equals 15 residues. For the CDR3, the DNA is TGTGCCAGCACACCAGGGAGGGGCCAACGCTACGAGCAGTACTTC. Residues: CASTPGRGQRYEQYF.

The CDR3 spells CASSLLQGAKGYTF. The CDR3 DNA is TGTGCCAGCAGCTTACTTCAGGGGGCGAAGGGCTACACCTTC. V is TRBV11-2 and J is TRBJ1-2; 8 positions match TRBD1. Germline V gene lookup returns CDR1 SGHAT and CDR2 FQNNGV. There are 14 residues in the CDR3. V gave up 2 bases and J gave up 8 bases; unmatched junction bases: 7.

The rearrangement links TRBV6-2 or TRBV6-3 to TRBJ1-1, with TRBD1 as a possible D gene (5 bases). The germline V gene has CDR1 MNHEY and CDR2 SVGEGT. The CDR3 covers 13 residues. The V end lost 5 bases, the J end lost 5 bases, and 12 bases lay between the germline ends. The CDR3 DNA sequence: TGTGCCAGCAGTCCTCCAGGACAAACTGAAGCTTTCTTT. Amino acid sequence: CASSPPGQTEAFF.

The chain has TRBV12-3 or TRBV12-4 and TRBJ2-2; no firm D call. There are 13 residues in the CDR3. The V gene lost 3 bases and the J gene lost 7 bases, with 9 bases spanning the gap. The CDR3 reads CASSFLAGGELFF. The DNA of the CDR3 is TGTGCCAGCAGTTTTCTGGCCGGCGGGGAGCTGTTTTTT.

V usage is TRBV7-3 and J usage is TRBJ2-1; TRBD1 matches at 9 bases. The ends lost 0 bases at V and 6 bases at J; junction bases unmatched: 6. Germline V gene lookup returns CDR1 SGHTA and CDR2 FQGTGA. The CDR3 totals 16 residues. This CDR3 is CASSLTGQGKSNEQFF. CDR3 sequence (DNA): TGTGCCAGCAGCTTAACTGGACAGGGGAAGAGCAATGAGCAGTTCTTC.

This clonotype was found a few times. V and J are TRBV20-1 and TRBJ2-3; possibly TRBD2 for D (5 bases). V gave up 1 base and J gave up 1 base, with 9 bases separating them. Germline assignment: CDR1 DFQATT and CDR2 SNEGSKA (reference sequence). The CDR3 contains 14 residues. The CDR3 reads CSARVGLRTDTQYF. The CDR3 DNA is TGCAGTGCTAGAGTTGGACTCCGCACAGATACGCAGTATTTT.

The chain couples TRBV7-9 to TRBJ2-5, with 7 bases identical to TRBD1. CDR1 is SEHNR and CDR2 is FQNEAQ in the germline V gene (reference sequence). V shed 6 bases and J 1 base; nucleotides not matched to a gene: 5. The CDR3 length is 14 residues. Written as DNA, the CDR3 is TGTGCCAGCAGGCCAGAGGGGGCCCAAGAGACCCAGTACTTC. It specifies CASRPEGAQETQYF.

The chain is built from TRBV7-2 and TRBJ2-5; a possible D gene is TRBD2 (7 bases). The CDR3 extends over 18 amino acids. Germline V gene data show CDR1 as SGHTA and CDR2 as FQGNSA. Trimming took off 3 bases at V and 0 bases at J, with 20 bases between the two ends. The CDR3 sequence: CASSLLEAREGDQETQYF. CDR3 in DNA: TGTGCCAGCAGCTTGTTGGAGGCGAGGGAGGGGGACCAAGAGACCCAGTACTTC. The full variable domain, with the rest looked up from reference TRBV7-2 and TRBJ2-5, is GAGVSQSPSNKVTEKGKDVELRCDPISGHTALYWYRQSLGQGLEFLIYFQGNSAPDKSGLPSDRFSAERTGGSVSTLTIQRTQQEDSAVYLCASSLLEAREGDQETQYFGPGTRLLVL.

Turning to this clonotype: One end of the junction does not line up with germline, which may come from a read error. The rearrangement joins TRBV9 to TRBJ2-2; 7 bases are shared with TRBD1. The germline gives CDR1 SGDLS, CDR2 YYNGEE. There are 16 residues in the CDR3. The CDR3 region has the DNA TGTGCCAGAAGCGTAGGCCGACAGGGTTGGACCGGGGAGCTGTTTTTT. It specifies CARSVGRQGWTGELFF. Drawing the rest from reference TRBV9 and TRBJ2-2, the complete variable domain is DSGVTQTPKHLITATGQRVTLRCSPRSGDLSVYWYQQSLDQGLQFLIQYYNGEERAKGNILERFSAQQFPDLHSELNLSSLELGDSALYFCARSVGRQGWTGELFFGEGSRLTVL.

The chain combines TRBV14 with TRBJ2-7; D unclear. The CDR3 runs 12 residues. Germline lookup yields CDR1 SGHDN and CDR2 FVKESK. Trimming pared 1 base from V and 4 bases from J, leaving 5 bases between. CDR3 amino acids: CASSQVWYEQYF. The CDR3 DNA follows: TGTGCCAGCAGCCAAGTTTGGTACGAGCAGTACTTC.

This clonotype has a count of ten or more. The chain joins TRBV7-2 to TRBJ2-1, with 8 nucleotides matching TRBD2. The V gene's germline CDR1 is SGHTA and CDR2 FQGNSA. CDR3 length: 15 residues. The V segment lost 3 bases and the J segment 7 bases; nucleotides outside the gene matches: 8. The CDR3 nucleotides are TGTGCCAGCAGCTTGAAGCGGGAGACTGGGAATGAGCAGTTCTTC. Amino acids: CASSLKRETGNEQFF. Together with reference TRBV7-2 and TRBJ2-1, the CDR3 gives the full variable domain: GAGVSQSPSNKVTEKGKDVELRCDPISGHTALYWYRQSLGQGLEFLIYFQGNSAPDKSGLPSDRFSAERTGGSVSTLTIQRTQQEDSAVYLCASSLKRETGNEQFFGPGTRLTVL.

This sequence joins TRBV10-3 and TRBJ2-7; a weak D match, TRBD1 (6 bases). CDR1 is ENHRY and CDR2 is SYGVKD in the germline V gene. The V end lost 8 bases, the J end lost 2 bases, and 13 bases lay between the germline ends. The CDR3 loop spans 13 amino acids. CDR3 nucleotides: TGTGCCATCCCCGGGACACTTACCTACGAGCAGTACTTC. Protein: CAIPGTLTYEQYF.

This clonotype was seen more than once but under ten times. The rearrangement joins TRBV28 to TRBJ2-5, with TRBD2 matching over 13 bases. Looked up from germline, CDR1 is MDHEN and CDR2 is SYDVKM. The CDR3 has 19 amino acids. V dropped 2 bases and J dropped 1; count of bases not matched to a gene: 10. The CDR3 reads CASSLPLTSGGHFQETQYF. CDR3 nucleotide sequence: TGTGCCAGCAGTTTACCATTGACTAGCGGGGGGCACTTCCAAGAGACCCAGTACTTC.

The chain is built from TRBV15 and TRBJ2-1, with TRBD2 identical over 8 bases. Germline values: CDR1 LNHNV, CDR2 YYDKDF (reference sequence). The CDR3 covers 17 residues. The trim removed 5 bases at V and 6 bases at J, leaving 15 bases unmatched. CDR3 amino acids: CATSPRSSGDPSNEQFF. For the CDR3, the DNA is TGTGCCACCAGCCCCCGGAGTAGCGGGGACCCCTCCAATGAGCAGTTCTTC.

The chain uses TRBV7-6 and TRBJ1-1; TRBD1 matches 7 bases. The V and J ends lost 4 bases and 6 bases, in that order; junction bases with no gene match: 8. The CDR3 is made up of 14 amino acids. Germline CDR1 and CDR2: SGHVS and FNYEAQ. The CDR3 region is CASSSRQGIAEAFF. The DNA of the CDR3 is TGTGCCAGCAGCTCACGACAGGGTATCGCTGAAGCTTTCTTT.

The chain couples TRBV10-3 to TRBJ2-1; D unresolved. Germline V CDR1 and CDR2: ENHRY, SYGVKD. The CDR3 has 14 amino acids. The V gene lost 3 bases and the J gene lost 0 bases, with 6 bases spanning the gap. In DNA, the CDR3 is TGTGCCATCAGTGACCCCCGCTCCTACAATGAGCAGTTCTTC. Protein: CAISDPRSYNEQFF.

The sample holds a few counts of this clonotype. V and J are TRBV7-8 and TRBJ1-5; D is ambiguous. Between the trimmed V and J ends, which lost 1 base and 4 bases, there was a span of 5 bases. This CDR3 region has 13 residues. CDR1 and CDR2 (germline): SGHVS, FQNEAQ. The DNA for the CDR3 is TGTGCCAGCAGCTTAGGACGGAATCAGCCCCAGCATTTT. Its protein is CASSLGRNQPQHF.

The table lists this clonotype with a few counts. V is TRBV7-9 and J is TRBJ2-7; D tentatively reads TRBD1 or TRBD2 (5 bases each). Germline V gene lookup returns CDR1 SEHNR and CDR2 FQNEAQ (reference sequence). The CDR3 sequence is 16 residues long. Trimming removed 4 bases at V and 5 bases at J, with 21 bases between. CDR3 DNA sequence: TGTGCCAGCAGCTCCTCCAACGGGGCAACCCACCACGAGCAGTACTTC. It specifies CASSSSNGATHHEQYF.

This clonotype appeared a few times. The chain carries TRBV2 and TRBJ2-3; 12 bases are a match to TRBD2. The CDR3 is made up of 17 amino acids. V trimming: 6 bases; J trimming: 1 base; junction bases outside the gene matches: 8. Per germline, CDR1 SNHLY and CDR2 FYNNEI. The CDR3 loop is CASSYLGLAGRTDTQYF. Written as DNA, the CDR3 is TGTGCCAGCAGCTACCTCGGACTAGCGGGGCGCACAGATACGCAGTATTTT.

This clonotype was detected a few times. V gene TRBV7-9 combines with J gene TRBJ2-2; the D gene is possibly TRBD1 (6 bases). This CDR3 is 17 amino acids long. Germline values: CDR1 SEHNR, CDR2 FQNEAQ (reference sequence). The V and J ends lost 4 bases and 4 bases respectively, with 19 bases between them. CDR3 DNA: TGTGCCAGCAGCTGGCCATTAGCAGGGGCCCCCACCGGGGAGCTGTTTTTT. As protein: CASSWPLAGAPTGELFF.

V is TRBV6-2 or TRBV6-3 and J is TRBJ1-2; the D gene is possibly TRBD1 (6 bases). Deletions cut 4 bases from V and 8 bases from J, with 11 bases between. CDR1 MNHEY and CDR2 SVGEGT come from the germline V gene. There are 12 residues in the CDR3. Written as DNA, the CDR3 is TGTGCCAGCAGTTGGTACAGGGAAGGCTACACCTTC. It yields the protein CASSWYREGYTF.

Written as DNA, the CDR3 is TGTGCCAGCAGCCTCCTGACTGAGAACACTGAAGCTTTCTTT. Residues: CASSLLTENTEAFF. The chain combines TRBV12-3 or TRBV12-4 with TRBJ1-1, with no clear D. The germline V and J ends were trimmed by 6 bases and 1 base, with 12 bases remaining between them. CDR3 length: 14 amino acids.

This clonotype was detected only a few times. The chain links TRBV5-5 to TRBJ1-6; TRBD1 aligns across 8 bases. The CDR3 loop spans 15 amino acids. Germline CDR1 is SGHKS and CDR2 is YYEKEE (reference sequence). The J segment lost 10 bases and the V segment lost 4 bases, leaving 10 bases of the junction unmatched. CDR3 amino acids: CASSPDRGVDSPLHF. CDR3 DNA: TGTGCCAGCAGCCCTGACAGGGGTGTCGACTCACCCCTCCACTTT.

This clonotype was seen a few times. The chain employs TRBV6-5 and TRBJ1-4, with TRBD1 matching over 7 bases. V gave up 5 bases and J gave up 13 bases; unmatched junction bases: 7. Per the germline V gene, CDR1 is MNHEY and CDR2 is SVGAGI. The CDR3 loop spans 12 amino acids. CDR3 DNA: TGTGCCAGCAGTGCGAGCAGGGGGGGACTGTTTTTT. This codes for CASSASRGGLFF.

The chain is built from TRBV23-1 and TRBJ2-3; TRBD2 agrees at 15 bases. TRBV23-1 is identified as an open reading frame with a role that is uncertain. CDR3 size: 22 residues. Trimming at V came to 0 bases and at J to 0 bases, leaving 13 bases not matched to a gene. The CDR3 nucleotides read TGCGCCAGCAGTCAATCCGGGACTAGCGGGGGGACAATGTACGCTAGCACAGATACGCAGTATTTT. It translates to CASSQSGTSGGTMYASTDTQYF.

This clonotype was detected ten times or more. The chain is built from TRBV7-2 and TRBJ1-1; TRBD1 aligns across 10 bases. From germline, CDR1 is SGHTA and CDR2 FQGNSA. J gave up 5 bases and V 2 bases, and 11 bases lay outside the gene matches. This CDR3 has 17 residues. CDR3 nucleotide sequence: TGTGCCAGCAGCTTAATGTCTGCTGGGACAGGGGATACTGAAGCTTTCTTT. Its protein is CASSLMSAGTGDTEAFF.

V and J are TRBV7-9 and TRBJ2-7; D call uncertain. Germline values: CDR1 SEHNR, CDR2 FQNEAQ (reference sequence). With 2 bases removed from V and 6 bases from J, the gap between germline ends came to 14 bases. The CDR3 length is 14 residues. The CDR3 protein is CASSLKNEGIEQYF. The CDR3 nucleotides are TGTGCCAGCAGCTTAAAGAATGAAGGGATCGAGCAGTACTTC.